Each of the 18 T cell receptor beta chains below was sequenced from the same sample in a study of metastatic and nonmetastatic thyroid tumors. TCRdb reprocessed the PCR reads using MiXCR. The sample lists 3,800 or so clones; 35% were seen once. Each patient came to thyroid surgery without any prior treatment (of any kind). Sequencing was done on a sample of adjacent normal tissue. The receptor source for this set is a female donor with papillary thyroid cancer or a benign thyroid nodule (not recorded which). Some clones in this sample may be carry-over from other donors' samples.

By share, this clone counts as large. V is TRBV6-1 and J is TRBJ2-7, with 7 positions matching TRBD1. The CDR3 runs 14 residues. J was trimmed by 6 bases and V by 7 bases; bases with no gene match: 12. Germline V gene data show CDR1 as MNHNS and CDR2 as SASEGT. The CDR3 is CASIRGTREGEQYF. The CDR3 DNA is TGTGCCAGCATCAGGGGGACAAGAGAGGGCGAGCAGTACTTC.

Details on this clone: Given the absence of the conserved phenylalanine or tryptophan at the CDR3 end, a read error is likely. The genes are TRBV27 and TRBJ2-1; TRBD1 might be the D (6 bases). Germline loops: CDR1 MNHEY, CDR2 SMNVEV (reference sequence). The CDR3 contains 15 residues. The CDR3, as DNA: TGTCCCAGCAGCTCTCCGGGACATGGATACAATGAGCAGTTCCTC. Protein product: CPSSSPGHGYNEQFL.

V usage is TRBV5-8 and J usage is TRBJ1-2, with D uncertain. Looked up from germline, CDR1 is SGHTS and CDR2 is YDEGEE. CDR3 length: 13 amino acids. V was shortened by 0 bases and J by 8 bases, with 11 bases between the two germline ends. CDR3 sequence reads: CASSLDEDAGYTF. CDR3 nucleotide sequence: TGTGCCAGCAGCTTGGATGAAGACGCCGGCTACACCTTC.

CDR3 region: CSARRTGTKNQPQHF. CDR3 coding DNA: TGCAGTGCTAGACGGACAGGGACGAAGAATCAGCCCCAGCATTTT. J is TRBJ1-5 and V is TRBV20-1, with TRBD1 matching over 8 bases. Germline V CDR1 and CDR2: DFQATT, SNEGSKA (reference sequence). V shed 2 bases, J shed 4 bases, and the junction held 7 bases outside the gene matches. This CDR3 contains 15 residues.

V gene TRBV20-1 combines with J gene TRBJ1-1; D unresolved. Germline CDR1 is DFQATT and CDR2 is SNEGSKA (reference sequence). The germline V and J ends were trimmed by 0 bases and 11 bases, with 13 bases remaining between them. The length of the CDR3 is 12 residues. The CDR3 DNA sequence: TGCAGTGCTAGAGATGAGGGTTTCGGGGCTTTCTTT. It is translated as CSARDEGFGAFF.

The chain uses TRBV9 and TRBJ2-7; 14 nucleotides align to TRBD2. V was pared by 4 bases and J by 5 bases, with 11 bases of the junction left unmatched. This CDR3 contains 17 residues. The germline gives CDR1 SGDLS, CDR2 YYNGEE. As DNA, the CDR3 is TGTGCCAGCAGCCTCGGACTAGCGGGGGGAAGAGGCAACGAGCAGTACTTC. Translation gives CASSLGLAGGRGNEQYF.

The chain links TRBV18 to TRBJ1-1, with unresolved D. CDR1 is KGHSH and CDR2 is LQKENI in the germline V gene. Trimming pared 5 bases from V and 1 base from J, leaving 17 bases between. The CDR3 consists of 16 residues. For the CDR3, the DNA is TGTGCCAGCTCATACCGACCAGGTAGAGGGAACACTGAAGCTTTCTTT. Translation: CASSYRPGRGNTEAFF.

This clone was seen only a few times. This chain connects TRBV12-3 or TRBV12-4 to TRBJ1-1, with 7 bases that match TRBD1. CDR3 length: 13 amino acids. Unmatched junction bases numbered 7, after V lost 6 bases and J lost 6 bases. The CDR3 sequence is CASSVRGYAEAFF. DNA of the CDR3: TGTGCCAGCAGCGTCAGGGGGTATGCTGAAGCTTTCTTT.

This clone was seen a few times. Germline is not matched at one junction end, which may reflect a read error. Here the CDR3 reads CAWRTGGYGDTF. The CDR3 DNA sequence: TGTGCCTGGAGGACAGGGGGGTATGGCGACACCTTC. The chain couples TRBV28 to TRBJ1-2, with 10 bases aligning to TRBD1. Looked up from germline, CDR1 is MDHEN and CDR2 is SYDVKM. The CDR3 spans 12 residues.

This clone was counted only a few times. This chain connects TRBV5-1 to TRBJ2-5; the D is unclear. CDR1 SGHRS and CDR2 YFSETQ come from the germline V gene. The CDR3 runs 15 residues. Trimming took off 0 bases at V and 1 base at J, with 10 bases between the two ends. The CDR3 protein is CASSLDSLRQETQYF. CDR3 coding DNA: TGCGCCAGCAGCTTGGACTCGTTACGCCAAGAGACCCAGTACTTC. The full variable domain, with the rest looked up from reference TRBV5-1 and TRBJ2-5, is KAGVTQTPRYLIKTRGQQVTLSCSPISGHRSVSWYQQTPGQGLQFLFEYFSETQRNKGNFPGRFSGRQFSNSRSEMNVSTLELGDSALYLCASSLDSLRQETQYFGPGTRLLVL.

This chain joins TRBV12-3 or TRBV12-4 and TRBJ2-7; the D gene is possibly TRBD2 (6 bases). Trimming removed 5 bases at V and 0 bases at J, with 17 bases between. The CDR3 spans 16 residues. This CDR3 reads CASSPELALFSYEQYF. CDR3 DNA sequence: TGTGCCAGCAGTCCCGAACTAGCCCTGTTCTCCTACGAGCAGTACTTC.

The chain carries TRBV19 and TRBJ2-7; 7 nucleotides align to TRBD1. The CDR3 length is 14 residues. The V segment lost 1 base and the J segment 3 bases; nucleotides outside the gene matches: 3. CDR1 is LNHDA, CDR2 SQIVND, per germline (reference sequence). This chain's CDR3 is CASSIGAGGYEQYF. The CDR3 DNA sequence: TGTGCCAGTAGTATAGGCGCAGGGGGCTACGAGCAGTACTTC. Full variable domain (missing parts from reference TRBV19 and TRBJ2-7): DGGITQSPKYLFRKEGQNVTLSCEQNLNHDAMYWYRQDPGQGLRLIYYSQIVNDFQKGDIAEGYSVSREKKESFPLTVTSAQKNPTAFYLCASSIGAGGYEQYFGPGTRLTVT.

The chain couples TRBV9 to TRBJ2-3, with D maybe TRBD2 (6 bases). This CDR3 comprises 13 residues. Germline V gene data show CDR1 as SGDLS and CDR2 as YYNGEE. V lost 4 bases to trimming and J lost 6 bases, with 12 bases between them. The CDR3 loop reads CASSTRAGDTQYF. CDR3 coding DNA: TGTGCCAGCAGCACGCGGGCGGGGGATACGCAGTATTTT.

The rearrangement links TRBV7-8 to TRBJ2-7; maybe TRBD1 (6 bases). Germline-derived CDR1 and CDR2 are SGHVS and FQNEAQ. V shed 5 bases and J shed 4 bases, with 15 bases lying between them. This CDR3 has 14 residues. The CDR3 DNA sequence: TGTGCCAGCAGCATCAGGGGTTTCGTGTACGAGCAGTACTTC. This codes for CASSIRGFVYEQYF.

This clone was counted between two and nine times. The chain uses TRBV6-4 and TRBJ2-6; 9 nucleotides agree with TRBD1. This CDR3 has 16 amino acids. The V gene end was trimmed by 4 bases and the J gene end by 4 bases; junction bases not matched to a gene: 5. Germline values: CDR1 MRHNA, CDR2 SNTAGT. CDR3 sequence: CASSVGQGTGANVLTF. The CDR3 DNA sequence: TGTGCCAGCAGTGTTGGACAGGGGACCGGGGCCAACGTCCTGACTTTC.

The chain links TRBV5-1 to TRBJ2-7; 8 nucleotides match TRBD1. Losses at the gene ends were 4 bases for V and 6 bases for J; bases not matched to a gene: 3. Germline loops: CDR1 SGHRS, CDR2 YFSETQ. There are 12 residues in the CDR3. CDR3 sequence (DNA): TGCGCCAGCAGCGTCGACAGGGGCGAGCAGTACTTC. It translates to CASSVDRGEQYF.

This chain connects TRBV6-2 or TRBV6-3 to TRBJ2-7, with 11 bases fitting TRBD2. The CDR3 has 14 amino acids. Germline CDR1 and CDR2: MNHEY and SVGEGT. V was clipped by 6 bases and J by 4 bases; unmatched bases: 5. CDR3: CASSSLAGAYEQYV. CDR3 DNA: TGTGCCAGCAGCTCACTAGCGGGGGCTTACGAGCAGTACGTC.

Ten or more counts support this clone. The chain has TRBV5-4 and TRBJ1-1; D possibly corresponds to TRBD1 (6 bases). Germline CDR1 SGHNT, CDR2 YYREEE (reference sequence). The CDR3 totals 15 residues. Trimming left V 2 bases short and J 4 bases short, with 15 bases between. CDR3 nucleotides: TGTGCCAGCAGCTTTCCTTACAGGGATGGCACTGAAGCTTTCTTT. Its translation: CASSFPYRDGTEAFF.